The 11 T cell receptor beta chains below come from one sample, sequenced in a study of early T cells in non-severe SARS-CoV-2 infection. TCRdb itself ran the 5' RACE reads through MiXCR, one entry per CDR3 protein. Of about 60,000 distinct CDR3 sequences detected, about 8.9% appear once; the ten largest clones hold 17%. Material for sequencing was whole blood. These receptors all come from an adult who was a healthcare worker with PCR-confirmed SARS-CoV-2 infection or an uninfected control (not recorded which).

This chain links TRBV29-1 with TRBJ2-7; D is unclear. The CDR3 extends over 13 amino acids. V gave up 6 bases and J gave up 7 bases, with 19 bases separating them. The germline CDR1 and CDR2 sequences are SQVTM and ANQGSEA. The CDR3 sequence: CSVRPTGGDEQYF. The CDR3 nucleotides read TGCAGCGTAAGGCCCACCGGCGGAGATGAGCAGTACTTC.

The V gene is TRBV7-2, the J gene TRBJ1-2; D not resolved. V dropped 1 base and J dropped 4 bases, with 7 bases sitting between them. The CDR3 has 13 amino acids. Germline V gives CDR1 SGHTA, CDR2 FQGNSA. The CDR3 loop is CASSLGFPYGYTF. In nucleotides, the CDR3 is TGTGCCAGCAGCTTAGGATTCCCCTATGGCTACACCTTC.

This clonotype appeared many times. The rearrangement joins TRBV12-3 or TRBV12-4 to TRBJ2-7; 11 bases agree with TRBD1. This CDR3 contains 15 residues. V dropped 4 bases and J dropped 5; count of bases not matched to a gene: 7. The CDR3 loop is CASSSHGTGGNEQYF. As DNA, the CDR3 is TGTGCCAGCAGTTCCCACGGGACAGGGGGGAACGAGCAGTACTTC.

The chain couples TRBV7-8 to TRBJ2-1; 8 bases are shared with TRBD2. Unmatched junction bases numbered 10, after V lost 5 bases and J lost 7 bases. Germline CDR1 SGHVS, CDR2 FQNEAQ. This CDR3 is 15 amino acids long. In nucleotides, the CDR3 is TGTGCCAGCAGCCGGGGGGGCGGGAAGGTGAATGAGCAGTTCTTC. Its translation: CASSRGGGKVNEQFF.

This clonotype was picked up many times. The chain has TRBV28 and TRBJ2-4; 7 bases are a match to TRBD1. From germline, CDR1 is MDHEN and CDR2 SYDVKM. CDR3 size: 15 residues. The trim removed 4 bases at V and 4 bases at J, leaving 7 bases unmatched. CDR3 coding DNA: TGTGCCAGCAGTTCCTGGGACAGCCGGAAAAACATTCAGTACTTC. Translating it yields CASSSWDSRKNIQYF.

This clonotype was seen many times. The chain recombines TRBV28 with TRBJ2-7, with TRBD1 matching 9 bases. Germline CDR1 is MDHEN and CDR2 is SYDVKM. With 4 bases clipped from V and 1 base from J, the junction kept 5 bases outside the gene matches. The CDR3 consists of 15 residues. The CDR3 region has the DNA TGTGCCAGCAGTTCCGGGACAGGGCAGTCCTACGAGCAGTACTTC. Translating it yields CASSSGTGQSYEQYF.

The sample holds many counts of this clonotype. The V and J genes are TRBV20-1 and TRBJ2-4, with 10 nucleotides matching TRBD2. The J segment lost 7 bases and the V segment lost 5 bases, leaving 8 bases of the junction unmatched. Germline CDR1 and CDR2: DFQATT and SNEGSKA (reference sequence). CDR3 length equals 14 residues. Written as DNA, the CDR3 is TGCAGTGCTGAGCGGGAGGGCCCCGGGAACATTCAGTACTTC. Amino acids: CSAEREGPGNIQYF.

This clonotype was recorded at least ten times. J is TRBJ1-2 and V is TRBV29-1, with D tentatively TRBD1 (6 bases). Trimming removed 6 bases from V and 8 bases from J, with 19 bases in between. This CDR3 contains 13 residues. CDR1 and CDR2 from the germline V gene are SQVTM and ANQGSEA. This CDR3 is CSVPPPQGLGYTF. The CDR3, as DNA: TGCAGCGTCCCTCCCCCACAGGGTTTAGGCTACACCTTC. Together with reference TRBV29-1 and TRBJ1-2, the CDR3 gives the full variable domain: SAVISQKPSRDICQRGTSLTIQCQVDSQVTMMFWYRQQPGQSLTLIATANQGSEATYESGFVIDKFPISRPNLTFSTLTVSNMSPEDSSIYLCSVPPPQGLGYTFGSGTRLTVV.

This clonotype was picked up a small number of times. This chain connects TRBV7-9 to TRBJ2-7, with D perhaps given as TRBD1 or TRBD2 (5 bases each). The CDR3 is made up of 14 amino acids. Trimming stripped 6 bases from V and 0 bases from J, with 12 bases between. Germline V gives CDR1 SEHNR, CDR2 FQNEAQ (reference sequence). The CDR3 DNA sequence: TGTGCCAGCAGTCCCGGGACCCACTCCTACGAGCAGTACTTC. Translating it yields CASSPGTHSYEQYF.

This clonotype was seen at least ten times. CDR3 sequence (DNA): TGTGCCAGTAGTATAAGCGGGACTGAGGGCAATGAGCAGTTCTTC. Encoded protein: CASSISGTEGNEQFF. The chain recombines TRBV19 with TRBJ2-1; TRBD2 matches at 7 bases. CDR3 length: 15 residues. The germline V gene has CDR1 LNHDA and CDR2 SQIVND (reference sequence). V lost 2 bases and J lost 6; bases outside the gene matches: 7. Full variable domain (remainder filled in from reference TRBV19 and TRBJ2-1): DGGITQSPKYLFRKEGQNVTLSCEQNLNHDAMYWYRQDPGQGLRLIYYSQIVNDFQKGDIAEGYSVSREKKESFPLTVTSAQKNPTAFYLCASSISGTEGNEQFFGPGTRLTVL.

The table lists this clonotype with many counts. This sequence joins TRBV10-3 and TRBJ1-1; the D is unclear. Germline V gives CDR1 ENHRY, CDR2 SYGVKD. This CDR3 has 17 residues. Trimming took 0 bases from V and 0 from J, leaving 14 bases between them. The CDR3 nucleotides are TGTGCCATCAGTGAGTCTGGGTCGGGTGTTCTGAACACTGAAGCTTTCTTT. Translated, it gives CAISESGSGVLNTEAFF.